Listed below are T cell receptor beta chains from one sample, sequenced in a study of T cells in Graves' hyperthyroidism and ophthalmopathy. MiXCR was run by TCRdb on the multiplex PCR reads, yielding one entry per CDR3 protein. Of approximately 420,000 distinct CDR3 sequences in the sample, 15% were seen once. Sequencing used blood. The receptors derive from a woman aged 30 to 39 with Graves' hyperthyroidism. CDR3s leave out the opening cysteine and the closing phenylalanine or tryptophan.

TRBV12-3/TRBV12-4	TRBJ1-2	ASSLGGPGRGGSNYGYT
TRBV20-1	TRBJ2-2	SARVLAGVGELF
TRBV18	TRBJ2-7	ASSPRGLAGGTYEQY
TRBV28	TRBJ2-3	ASSLNPGQGADTQY
TRBV20-1	TRBJ1-1	SAAPRNTEAF
TRBV12-3/TRBV12-4	TRBJ1-1	ASSLLSRENTEAF
TRBV29-1	TRBJ2-1	SVDGDSSYNEQF
TRBV30	TRBJ1-3	AWSVLGLHSGNTIY
TRBV5-1	TRBJ2-5	ASSLIQDGETQY
TRBV12-3/TRBV12-4	TRBJ1-1	ASSWDGGKAEAF
TRBV27	TRBJ2-5	ASSGGTSGQETQY
TRBV11-2	TRBJ2-5	ASSVDLDQETQY
TRBV7-2	TRBJ2-6	ASSLDGLSGANVLT
TRBV28	TRBJ2-7	ASSREGLNYEQY
TRBV3-1	TRBJ2-3	ASSQGFRVDTQY
TRBV6-1	TRBJ2-2	ATYQSTNTGELF
TRBV12-3/TRBV12-4	TRBJ2-1	ASSFQPVEQF
TRBV6-6	TRBJ1-2	ASSYQEDLGRRYGYT
TRBV12-3/TRBV12-4	TRBJ2-7	ASRPGLAGGNYEQY
TRBV4-1	TRBJ2-4	ASSHIGRENIQY
TRBV7-8	TRBJ1-2	ASSLVQGPYGYT
TRBV24-1	TRBJ2-5	APRTGYGETQY
TRBV18	TRBJ2-3	ASSPGIAGGVTDTQY
TRBV6-1	TRBJ1-1	ASSLTPWDRVNTEAF
TRBV2	TRBJ2-7	ASSEAENKQY
TRBV7-2	TRBJ2-7	ASSPIRRPGGISEQY
TRBV5-1	TRBJ2-5	ASSIGNLQETQY
TRBV10-3	TRBJ1-4	ATMDSFMELF
TRBV20-1	TRBJ2-5	SGASGSPETQY
TRBV20-1	TRBJ2-5	SARDEVRDQETQY
TRBV15	TRBJ1-4	ATSVSPGTNEKLF
TRBV29-1	TRBJ1-1	NAAPRLNTEAF
TRBV15	TRBJ1-3	ATSRDRAVSGNTIY
TRBV12-3/TRBV12-4	TRBJ1-2	ASSTVPNYGYT
TRBV7-9	TRBJ2-1	ASRLTVEQF
TRBV5-6	TRBJ1-5	ASSLWRQGTHQPQH
TRBV18	TRBJ1-2	ASSPYGDRENYGYT
TRBV2	TRBJ1-4	AGAREGQVNEKLF
TRBV28	TRBJ1-1	ASSAYGDTEAF
TRBV28	TRBJ2-5	ASSPAARGETQY
TRBV3-1	TRBJ2-1	ASSRYRTNEQF
TRBV12-3/TRBV12-4	TRBJ2-1	ASSLQGALDNEQF
TRBV4-1	TRBJ1-2	ASSWSGDREKANYGYT
TRBV15	TRBJ1-6	ATSRGQGGNSPLH
TRBV5-1	TRBJ2-1	ASSLETGSLYNEQF
TRBV7-9	TRBJ2-7	ASSLEGSQSGSEQY
TRBV5-1	TRBJ2-7	ASSLVQTGGNEQY
TRBV12-3/TRBV12-4	TRBJ2-4	ASSLDWGPKNIQY
TRBV11-2	TRBJ2-5	ASSPRASLRGVQY
TRBV5-1	TRBJ1-1	ASSLEAGSTEAF
TRBV20-1	NA	SATGTGAYEQF
TRBV12-3/TRBV12-4	TRBJ1-4	ASNTVGEKLF
TRBV20-1	TRBJ2-5	SAWTSGSGKTQY
TRBV28	TRBJ2-5	ASSPPRLAGVRKTQY